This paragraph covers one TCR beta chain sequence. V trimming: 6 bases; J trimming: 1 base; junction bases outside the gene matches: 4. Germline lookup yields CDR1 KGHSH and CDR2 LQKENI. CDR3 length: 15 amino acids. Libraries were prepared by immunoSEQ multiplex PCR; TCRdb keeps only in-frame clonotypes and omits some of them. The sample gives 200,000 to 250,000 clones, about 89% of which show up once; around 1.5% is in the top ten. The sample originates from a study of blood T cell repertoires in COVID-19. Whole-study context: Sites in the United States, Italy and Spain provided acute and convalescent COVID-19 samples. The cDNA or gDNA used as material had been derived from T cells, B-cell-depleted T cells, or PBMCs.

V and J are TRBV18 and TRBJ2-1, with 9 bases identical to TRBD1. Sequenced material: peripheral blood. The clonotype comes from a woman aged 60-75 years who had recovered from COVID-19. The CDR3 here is CASSAGTGSYNEQFF. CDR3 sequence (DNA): TGTGCCAGCTCTGCCGGGACAGGGTCCTACAATGAGCAGTTCTTC.